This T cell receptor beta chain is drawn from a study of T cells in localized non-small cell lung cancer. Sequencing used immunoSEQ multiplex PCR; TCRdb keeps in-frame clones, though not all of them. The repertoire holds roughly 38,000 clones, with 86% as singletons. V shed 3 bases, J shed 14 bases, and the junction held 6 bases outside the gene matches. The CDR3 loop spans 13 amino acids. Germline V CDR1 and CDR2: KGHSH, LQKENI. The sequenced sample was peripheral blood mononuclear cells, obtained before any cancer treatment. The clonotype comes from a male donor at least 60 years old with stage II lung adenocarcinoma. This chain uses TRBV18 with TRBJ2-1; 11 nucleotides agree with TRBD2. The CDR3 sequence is CASSPLAGGPKFF. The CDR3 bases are TGTGCCAGCTCACCCTTAGCGGGAGGGCCTAAGTTCTTC. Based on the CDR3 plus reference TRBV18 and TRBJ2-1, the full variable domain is NAGVMQNPRHLVRRRGQEARLRCSPMKGHSHVYWYRQLPEEGLKFMVYLQKENIIDESGMPKERFSAEFPKEGPSILRIQQVVRGDSAAYFCASSPLAGGPKFFGPGTRLTVL.